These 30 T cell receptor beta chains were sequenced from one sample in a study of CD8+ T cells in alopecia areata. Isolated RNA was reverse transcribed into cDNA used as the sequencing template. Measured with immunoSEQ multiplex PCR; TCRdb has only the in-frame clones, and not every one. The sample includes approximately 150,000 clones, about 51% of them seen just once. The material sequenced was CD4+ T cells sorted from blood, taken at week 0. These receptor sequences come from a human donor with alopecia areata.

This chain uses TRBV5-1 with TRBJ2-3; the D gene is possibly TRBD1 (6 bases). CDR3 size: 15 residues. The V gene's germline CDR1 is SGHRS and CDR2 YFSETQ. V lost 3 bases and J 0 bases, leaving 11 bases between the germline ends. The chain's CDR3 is CASSYRASSTDTQYF. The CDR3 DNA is TGCGCCAGCAGCTACAGGGCTTCTAGCACAGATACGCAGTATTTT. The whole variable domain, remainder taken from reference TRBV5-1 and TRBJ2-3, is KAGVTQTPRYLIKTRGQQVTLSCSPISGHRSVSWYQQTPGQGLQFLFEYFSETQRNKGNFPGRFSGRQFSNSRSEMNVSTLELGDSALYLCASSYRASSTDTQYFGPGTRLTVL.

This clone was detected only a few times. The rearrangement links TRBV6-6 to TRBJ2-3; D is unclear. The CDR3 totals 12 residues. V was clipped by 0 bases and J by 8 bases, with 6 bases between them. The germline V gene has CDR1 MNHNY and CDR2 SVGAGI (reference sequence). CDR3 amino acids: CASSYSRGTQYF. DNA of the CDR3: TGTGCCAGCAGTTACTCCCGCGGTACGCAGTATTTT.

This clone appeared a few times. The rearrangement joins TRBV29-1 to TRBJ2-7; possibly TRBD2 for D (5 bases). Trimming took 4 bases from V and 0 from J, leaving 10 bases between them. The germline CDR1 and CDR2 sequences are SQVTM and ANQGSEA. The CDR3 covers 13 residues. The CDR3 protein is CSVVSGGSYEQYF. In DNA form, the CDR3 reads TGCAGCGTTGTAAGCGGAGGCTCCTACGAGCAGTACTTC.

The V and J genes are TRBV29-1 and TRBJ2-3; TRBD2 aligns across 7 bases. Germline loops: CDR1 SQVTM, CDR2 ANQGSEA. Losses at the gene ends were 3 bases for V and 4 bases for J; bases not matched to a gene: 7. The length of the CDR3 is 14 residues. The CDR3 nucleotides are TGCAGCGTTGAGCGGGAGTTCATTGCAGATACGCAGTATTTT. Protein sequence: CSVEREFIADTQYF.

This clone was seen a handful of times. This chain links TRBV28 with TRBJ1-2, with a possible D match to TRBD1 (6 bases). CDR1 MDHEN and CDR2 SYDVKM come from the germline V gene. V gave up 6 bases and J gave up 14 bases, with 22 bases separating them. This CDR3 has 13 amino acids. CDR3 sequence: CASRGTSEWWSTF. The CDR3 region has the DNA TGTGCCAGCAGGGGGACATCCGAGTGGTGGTCGACCTTC.

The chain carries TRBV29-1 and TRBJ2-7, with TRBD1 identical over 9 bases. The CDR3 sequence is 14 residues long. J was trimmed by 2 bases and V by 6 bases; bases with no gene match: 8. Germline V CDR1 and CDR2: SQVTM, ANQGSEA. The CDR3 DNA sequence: TGCAGCGTGGAATCCGGGGACAGGGCCTACGAGCAGTACTTC. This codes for CSVESGDRAYEQYF.

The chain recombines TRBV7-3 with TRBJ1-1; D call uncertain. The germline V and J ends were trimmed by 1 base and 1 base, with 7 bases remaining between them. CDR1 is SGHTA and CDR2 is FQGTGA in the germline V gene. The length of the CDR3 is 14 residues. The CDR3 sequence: CASSLKGSNTEAFF. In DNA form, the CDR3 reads TGTGCCAGCAGCTTAAAGGGTTCGAACACTGAAGCTTTCTTT.

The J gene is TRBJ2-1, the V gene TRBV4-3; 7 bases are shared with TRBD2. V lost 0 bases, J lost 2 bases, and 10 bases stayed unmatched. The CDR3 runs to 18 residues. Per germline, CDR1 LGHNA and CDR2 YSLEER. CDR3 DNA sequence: TGCGCCAGCAGCCAAGATCCCCCTGGCGGGAGACCCTACAATGAGCAGTTCTTC. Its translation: CASSQDPPGGRPYNEQFF.

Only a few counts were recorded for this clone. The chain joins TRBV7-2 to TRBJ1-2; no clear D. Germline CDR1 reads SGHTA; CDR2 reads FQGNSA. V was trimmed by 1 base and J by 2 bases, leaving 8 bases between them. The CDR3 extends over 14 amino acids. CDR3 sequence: CASSLDVRNYGYTF. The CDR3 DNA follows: TGTGCCAGCAGCTTAGATGTGAGGAACTATGGCTACACCTTC. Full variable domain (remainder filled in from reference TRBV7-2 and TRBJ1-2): GAGVSQSPSNKVTEKGKDVELRCDPISGHTALYWYRQSLGQGLEFLIYFQGNSAPDKSGLPSDRFSAERTGGSVSTLTIQRTQQEDSAVYLCASSLDVRNYGYTFGSGTRLTVV.

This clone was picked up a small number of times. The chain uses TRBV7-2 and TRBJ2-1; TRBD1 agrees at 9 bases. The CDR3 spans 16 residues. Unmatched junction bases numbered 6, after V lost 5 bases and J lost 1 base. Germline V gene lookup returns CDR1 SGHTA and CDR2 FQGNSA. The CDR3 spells CASSQDRGLSYNEQFF. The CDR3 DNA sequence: TGTGCCAGCAGCCAGGACAGGGGTCTATCCTACAATGAGCAGTTCTTC. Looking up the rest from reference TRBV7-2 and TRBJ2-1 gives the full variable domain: GAGVSQSPSNKVTEKGKDVELRCDPISGHTALYWYRQSLGQGLEFLIYFQGNSAPDKSGLPSDRFSAERTGGSVSTLTIQRTQQEDSAVYLCASSQDRGLSYNEQFFGPGTRLTVL.

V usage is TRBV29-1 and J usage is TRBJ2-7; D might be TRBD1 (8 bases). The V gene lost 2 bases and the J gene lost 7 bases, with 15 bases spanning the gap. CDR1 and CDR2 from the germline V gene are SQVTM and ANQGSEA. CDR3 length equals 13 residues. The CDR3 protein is CSVEPQQGGEQYF. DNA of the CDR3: TGCAGCGTTGAACCGCAACAGGGGGGGGAGCAGTACTTC.

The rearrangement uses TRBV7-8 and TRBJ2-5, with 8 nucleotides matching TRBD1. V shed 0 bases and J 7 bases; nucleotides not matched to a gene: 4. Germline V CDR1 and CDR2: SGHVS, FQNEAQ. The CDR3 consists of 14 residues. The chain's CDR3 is CASSLAGQGGTQYF. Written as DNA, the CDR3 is TGTGCCAGCAGCTTAGCCGGACAGGGTGGGACCCAGTACTTC.

In nucleotides, the CDR3 is TGTGCCAGCAGTGAAAGGCGGACAGGGGGAGTCGAGCAGTACTTC. Translation gives CASSERRTGGVEQYF. The gene calls are TRBV2 and TRBJ2-7, with 10 bases fitting TRBD1. CDR3 length equals 15 residues. CDR1 SNHLY and CDR2 FYNNEI come from the germline V gene. V gave up 2 bases and J gave up 6 bases; unmatched junction bases: 7.

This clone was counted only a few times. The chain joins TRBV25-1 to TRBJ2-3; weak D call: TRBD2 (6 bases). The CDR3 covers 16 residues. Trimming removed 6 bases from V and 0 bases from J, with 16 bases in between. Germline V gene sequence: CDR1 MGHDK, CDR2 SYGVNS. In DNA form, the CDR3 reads TGTGCCAGCAGGTCCTCGGGAGCGGGCAGCACAGATACGCAGTATTTT. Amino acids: CASRSSGAGSTDTQYF.

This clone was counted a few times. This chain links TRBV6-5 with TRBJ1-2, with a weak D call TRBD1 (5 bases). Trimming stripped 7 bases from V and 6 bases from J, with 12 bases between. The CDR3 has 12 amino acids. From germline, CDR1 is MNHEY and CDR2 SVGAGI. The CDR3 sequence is CASKRGWDGYTF. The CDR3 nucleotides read TGTGCCAGCAAGAGGGGTTGGGATGGCTACACCTTC.

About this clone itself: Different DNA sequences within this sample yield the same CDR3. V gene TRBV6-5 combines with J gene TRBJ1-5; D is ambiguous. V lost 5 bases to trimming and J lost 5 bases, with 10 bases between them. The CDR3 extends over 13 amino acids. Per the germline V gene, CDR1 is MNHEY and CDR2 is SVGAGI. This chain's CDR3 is CASSPSRYQPQHF. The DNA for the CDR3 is TGTGCCAGCAGTCCCTCTCGGTATCAGCCCCAGCATTTT.

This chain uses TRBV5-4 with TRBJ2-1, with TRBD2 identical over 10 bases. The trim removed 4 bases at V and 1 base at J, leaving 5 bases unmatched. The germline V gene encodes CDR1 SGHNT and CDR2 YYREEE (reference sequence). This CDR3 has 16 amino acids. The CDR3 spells CASSVPGLASYNEQFF. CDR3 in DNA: TGTGCCAGCAGCGTTCCGGGACTAGCGTCCTACAATGAGCAGTTCTTC.

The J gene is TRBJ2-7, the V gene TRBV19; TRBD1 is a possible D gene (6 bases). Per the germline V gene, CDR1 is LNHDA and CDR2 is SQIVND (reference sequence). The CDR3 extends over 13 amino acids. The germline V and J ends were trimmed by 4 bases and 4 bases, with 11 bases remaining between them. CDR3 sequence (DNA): TGTGCCAGTAGTACCCGAACAGGGTACGAGCAGTACTTC. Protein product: CASSTRTGYEQYF. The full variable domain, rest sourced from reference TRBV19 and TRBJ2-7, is DGGITQSPKYLFRKEGQNVTLSCEQNLNHDAMYWYRQDPGQGLRLIYYSQIVNDFQKGDIAEGYSVSREKKESFPLTVTSAQKNPTAFYLCASSTRTGYEQYFGPGTRLTVT.

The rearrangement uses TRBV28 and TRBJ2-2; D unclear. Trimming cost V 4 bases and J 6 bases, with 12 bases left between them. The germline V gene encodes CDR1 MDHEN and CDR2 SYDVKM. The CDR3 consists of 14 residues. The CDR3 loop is CASSSYPRPGELFF. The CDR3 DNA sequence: TGTGCCAGCAGTTCCTACCCCCGGCCCGGGGAGCTGTTTTTT.

The CDR3 sequence: CASSEFGTVYSGANVLTF. In nucleotides, the CDR3 is TGTGCCAGCAGTGAATTCGGGACAGTTTACTCTGGGGCCAACGTCCTGACTTTC. The chain carries TRBV2 and TRBJ2-6, with TRBD1 matching over 7 bases. Germline trimming cut 2 bases from V and 0 bases from J; bases unmatched to any gene: 7. The CDR3 is 18 residues long. Germline V CDR1 and CDR2: SNHLY, FYNNEI.

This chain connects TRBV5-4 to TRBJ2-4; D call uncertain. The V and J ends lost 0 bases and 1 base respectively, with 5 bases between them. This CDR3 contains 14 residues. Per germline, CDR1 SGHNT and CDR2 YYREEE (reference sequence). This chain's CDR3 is CASSLDFAKNIQYF. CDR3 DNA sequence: TGTGCCAGCAGCTTGGACTTTGCCAAAAACATTCAGTACTTC.

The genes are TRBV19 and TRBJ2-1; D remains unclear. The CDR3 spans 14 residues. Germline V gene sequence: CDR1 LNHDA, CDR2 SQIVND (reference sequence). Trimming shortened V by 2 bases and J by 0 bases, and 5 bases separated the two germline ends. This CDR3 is CASSITGSYNEQFF. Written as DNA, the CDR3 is TGTGCCAGTAGTATAACTGGCTCCTACAATGAGCAGTTCTTC.

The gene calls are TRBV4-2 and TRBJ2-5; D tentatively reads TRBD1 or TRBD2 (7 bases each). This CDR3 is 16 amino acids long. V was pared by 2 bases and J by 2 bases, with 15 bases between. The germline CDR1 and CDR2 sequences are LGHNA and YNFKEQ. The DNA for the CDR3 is TGTGCCAGCAGCCAACGAAGGGGGGGACAGCAAGAGACCCAGTACTTC. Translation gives CASSQRRGGQQETQYF.

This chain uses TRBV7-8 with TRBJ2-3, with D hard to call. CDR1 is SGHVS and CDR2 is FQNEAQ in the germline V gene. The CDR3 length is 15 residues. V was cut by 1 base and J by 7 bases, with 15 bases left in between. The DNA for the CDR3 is TGTGCCAGCAGCTTAGACCTTGTGGGTGGGAATACGCAGTATTTT. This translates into CASSLDLVGGNTQYF.

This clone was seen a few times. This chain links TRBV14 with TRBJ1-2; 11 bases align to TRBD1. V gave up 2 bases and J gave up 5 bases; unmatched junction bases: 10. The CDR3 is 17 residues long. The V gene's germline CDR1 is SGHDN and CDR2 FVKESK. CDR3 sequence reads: CASSQTGQGAWVYGYTF. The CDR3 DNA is TGTGCCAGCAGCCAAACCGGACAGGGGGCATGGGTGTATGGCTACACCTTC.

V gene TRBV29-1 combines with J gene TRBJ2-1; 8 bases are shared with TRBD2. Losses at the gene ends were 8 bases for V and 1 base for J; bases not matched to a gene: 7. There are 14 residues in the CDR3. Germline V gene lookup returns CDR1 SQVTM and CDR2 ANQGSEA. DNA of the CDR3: TGCAGCACAGCGTCGGGAGGGTCCTACAATGAGCAGTTCTTC. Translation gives CSTASGGSYNEQFF.

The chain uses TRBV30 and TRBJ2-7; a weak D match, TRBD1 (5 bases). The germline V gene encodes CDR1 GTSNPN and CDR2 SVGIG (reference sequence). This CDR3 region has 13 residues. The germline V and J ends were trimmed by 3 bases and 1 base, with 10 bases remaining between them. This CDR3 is CAWSPDRSYEQYF. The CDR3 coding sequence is TGTGCCTGGAGCCCAGACAGATCCTACGAGCAGTACTTC. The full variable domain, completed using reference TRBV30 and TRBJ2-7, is SQTIHQWPATLVQPVGSPLSLECTVEGTSNPNLYWYRQAAGRGLQLLFYSVGIGQISSEVPQNLSASRPQDRQFILSSKKLLLSDSGFYLCAWSPDRSYEQYFGPGTRLTVT.

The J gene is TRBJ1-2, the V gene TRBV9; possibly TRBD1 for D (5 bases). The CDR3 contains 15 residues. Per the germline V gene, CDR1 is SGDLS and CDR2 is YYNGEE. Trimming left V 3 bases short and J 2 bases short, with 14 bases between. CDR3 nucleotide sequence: TGTGCCAGCAGCGCCTGGGATCGACAGAACTATGGCTACACCTTC. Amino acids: CASSAWDRQNYGYTF. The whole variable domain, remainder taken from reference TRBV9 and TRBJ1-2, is DSGVTQTPKHLITATGQRVTLRCSPRSGDLSVYWYQQSLDQGLQFLIQYYNGEERAKGNILERFSAQQFPDLHSELNLSSLELGDSALYFCASSAWDRQNYGYTFGSGTRLTVV.

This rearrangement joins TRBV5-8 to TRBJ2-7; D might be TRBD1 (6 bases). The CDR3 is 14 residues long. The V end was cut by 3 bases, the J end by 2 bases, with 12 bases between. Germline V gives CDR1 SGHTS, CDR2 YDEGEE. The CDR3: CASSSPGVTYEQYF. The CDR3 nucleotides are TGTGCCAGCAGCTCACCAGGGGTTACCTACGAGCAGTACTTC.

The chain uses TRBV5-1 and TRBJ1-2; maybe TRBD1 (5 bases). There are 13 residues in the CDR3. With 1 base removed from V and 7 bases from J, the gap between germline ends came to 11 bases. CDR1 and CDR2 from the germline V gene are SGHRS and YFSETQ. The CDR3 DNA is TGCGCCAGCAGCTTGATGCAGGGAGGTGGCTACACCTTC. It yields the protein CASSLMQGGGYTF.